The source of this T cell receptor beta chain is a study of cytomegalovirus exposure and HLA in healthy donors. The study, taken as a whole, reports: It was taken for granted in presence/absence analyses that sequencing depth across donors was roughly uniform. Some TCR beta chains (roughly 160 of them) were listed as cytomegalovirus-associated. Cytomegalovirus status was reportedly diagnosed by the classifier with high sensitivity and specificity.

These donors, healthy bone marrow donors, were studied. CDR3 length equals 11 residues. From germline, CDR1 is DFQATT and CDR2 SNEGSKA (reference sequence). Trimming cost V 6 bases and J 6 bases, with 10 bases left between them. The PCR employed 60 Vbeta primers together with 13 Jbeta primers. Using immunoSEQ multiplex PCR, the repertoire was profiled, and TCRdb retains in-frame clones only, with some absent. The sample records about 100,000 clones, 74% being singletons. This clone was observed a few times. The antigen remains undetermined. The origin of this receptor is a man aged 45-60 years in good health and CMV-seropositive. V and J are TRBV20-1 and TRBJ2-3; D gene unclear. Sequences were obtained from PBMCs. DNA of the CDR3: TGCAGTGCCCCCTTTCGGGATACGCAGTATTTT. Its translation: CSAPFRDTQYF.